Sequencing of this T cell receptor (beta chain) was carried out in a study of tumor and adjacent non-tumor tissue in lung cancer. Three rounds of nested PCR, following a modified ARM-PCR protocol, produced the TCRbeta library. One entry per CDR3 protein results from TCRdb running MiXCR on the multiplex PCR reads. The sample contains about 80,000 distinct CDR3 sequences, 80% to 90% of which appear only once. This CDR3 is 13 amino acids long. Germline lookup yields CDR1 DFQATT and CDR2 SNEGSKA (reference sequence). The template was RNA from unsorted bulk tissue. The normal lung tissue was taken more than 3 cm from the tumor edge. This clonotype was detected only a few times.

This TCR derives from a man aged 55 to 70 with non-small cell lung cancer. The sequencing sample was made of distant non-tumor lung tissue. The chain recombines TRBV20-1 with TRBJ1-6; D is unclear. Here the CDR3 reads CCARDSYENPLHF. CDR3 coding DNA: TGCTGCGCTAGAGATTCTTACGAGAACCCCCTCCACTTT.